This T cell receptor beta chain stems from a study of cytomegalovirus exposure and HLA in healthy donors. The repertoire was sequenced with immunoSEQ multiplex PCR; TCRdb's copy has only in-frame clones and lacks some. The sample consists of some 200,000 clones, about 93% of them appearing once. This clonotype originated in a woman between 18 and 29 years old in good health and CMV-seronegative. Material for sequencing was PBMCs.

CDR3 region: CASSSVRADEKLFF. CDR3 DNA: TGTGCCAGCAGCTCCGTGAGAGCGGATGAAAAACTGTTTTTT. The V call is TRBV5-8, the J call TRBJ1-4; D is unresolved. The CDR3 contains 14 residues. Per the germline V gene, CDR1 is SGHTS and CDR2 is YDEGEE. Deletions cut 3 bases from V and 6 bases from J, with 12 bases between.